The 27 T cell receptor beta chains below all came from one sample that was sequenced in a study of shared clonotypes between healthy human individuals. Some clones are missing from TCRdb's copy, which holds only in-frame ones; the method was immunoSEQ multiplex PCR. The sample contains about 710,000 clones, roughly 72% of which appear only once. The sequencing sample was made of memory CD4+ T cells sorted from blood. As for subset: CD45RA-negative fraction. These TCRs come from a woman aged 25 to 45 in good health.

This chain uses TRBV19 with TRBJ1-5; 10 nucleotides agree with TRBD1. The germline V gene encodes CDR1 LNHDA and CDR2 SQIVND (reference sequence). With 7 bases clipped from V and 3 bases from J, the junction kept 9 bases outside the gene matches. CDR3 length: 16 residues. CDR3 loop: CASKDRGRSDNQPQHF. The CDR3 DNA reads TGTGCCAGTAAGGACAGGGGGAGGTCCGACAATCAGCCCCAGCATTTT.

To note about this clone: One end of the junction fails to match germline, which may point to a read error. The V call is TRBV16, the J call TRBJ2-1; TRBD2 agrees at 14 bases. The length of the CDR3 is 14 residues. The germline gives CDR1 KGHSY, CDR2 FQNENV. The CDR3 sequence: CATSGLAGGGEQFF. The CDR3 DNA reads TGTGCCACCAGCGGACTAGCGGGAGGCGGTGAGCAGTTCTTC. The complete variable domain, with remaining parts taken from reference TRBV16 and TRBJ2-1, reads GEEVAQTPKHLVRGEGQKAKLYCAPIKGHSYVFWYQQVLKNEFKFLISFQNENVFDETGMPKERFSAKCLPNSPCSLEIQATKLEDSAVYFCATSGLAGGGEQFFGPGTRLTVL.

The chain recombines TRBV5-1 with TRBJ2-2; D unresolved. Germline-derived CDR1 and CDR2 are SGHRS and YFSETQ. This CDR3 comprises 15 residues. The V and J ends lost 4 bases and 0 bases respectively, with 10 bases between them. The CDR3 sequence: CASSPDNTNTGELFF. The CDR3 nucleotides read TGCGCCAGCAGCCCAGATAATACGAACACCGGGGAGCTGTTTTTT.

The gene calls are TRBV7-9 and TRBJ2-7; TRBD1 matches 9 bases. This CDR3 is built from 16 residues. Germline-derived CDR1 and CDR2 are SEHNR and FQNEAQ (reference sequence). The ends lost 5 bases at V and 4 bases at J; junction bases unmatched: 12. The CDR3: CASSITSGTGKYEQYF. The CDR3 DNA follows: TGTGCCAGCAGCATCACCTCCGGGACAGGGAAATACGAGCAGTACTTC.

The V gene is TRBV19, the J gene TRBJ2-7; D unresolved. With 4 bases removed from V and 2 bases from J, the gap between germline ends came to 3 bases. This CDR3 has 11 residues. Germline V gene sequence: CDR1 LNHDA, CDR2 SQIVND (reference sequence). The CDR3 reads CASSTPYEQYF. CDR3 coding DNA: TGTGCCAGTAGTACCCCCTACGAGCAGTACTTC.

The rearrangement links TRBV11-2 to TRBJ1-4, with a weak D call TRBD1 (6 bases). Germline V gene data show CDR1 as SGHAT and CDR2 as FQNNGV. V lost 8 bases and J 4 bases, leaving 11 bases between the germline ends. The CDR3 covers 13 residues. For the CDR3, the DNA is TGTGCCAGCTCCGGACAGCTTAATGAAAAACTGTTTTTT. Its protein is CASSGQLNEKLFF.

V usage is TRBV5-1 and J usage is TRBJ2-2, with 12 positions matching TRBD2. The CDR3 has 17 residues. The J segment lost 3 bases and the V segment lost 5 bases, leaving 8 bases of the junction unmatched. The V gene's germline CDR1 is SGHRS and CDR2 YFSETQ. CDR3 sequence (DNA): TGCGCCAGCAGGGCGCTAGCGGGAGGGCTGGACACCGGGGAGCTGTTTTTT. It encodes CASRALAGGLDTGELFF.

This chain joins TRBV5-1 and TRBJ2-5; the D is unclear. Germline loops: CDR1 SGHRS, CDR2 YFSETQ. CDR3 size: 15 residues. The germline V and J ends were trimmed by 0 bases and 1 base, with 10 bases remaining between them. DNA for the CDR3: TGCGCCAGCAGCTTGGCTGGATGGGCCCAAGAGACCCAGTACTTC. The encoded protein is CASSLAGWAQETQYF.

The chain carries TRBV6-5 and TRBJ2-7, with D perhaps matching TRBD1 (6 bases). CDR3 size: 15 residues. Germline CDR1 is MNHEY and CDR2 is SVGAGI. Trimming took 7 bases from V and 3 from J, leaving 19 bases between them. This chain's CDR3 is CASTLEQGLGYEQYF. CDR3 bases: TGTGCCAGCACCCTTGAACAGGGCCTAGGCTACGAGCAGTACTTC.

V gene TRBV6-5 combines with J gene TRBJ1-5; 7 nucleotides agree with TRBD1. The CDR3 is made up of 15 amino acids. CDR1 and CDR2 from the germline V gene are MNHEY and SVGAGI. J was trimmed by 7 bases and V by 5 bases; bases with no gene match: 11. As DNA, the CDR3 is TGTGCCAGCAGTCCCTCAGGGGGGACCGGACAGCCCCAGCATTTT. Amino acid sequence: CASSPSGGTGQPQHF.

J is TRBJ1-5 and V is TRBV28; D not resolved. V lost 6 bases to trimming and J lost 5 bases, with 14 bases between them. Germline CDR1 reads MDHEN; CDR2 reads SYDVKM. The CDR3 spans 14 residues. The CDR3: CASSDRHGDQPQHF. CDR3 DNA: TGTGCCAGCAGCGACCGCCACGGGGATCAGCCCCAGCATTTT.

This clone was picked up a small number of times. The rearrangement joins TRBV18 to TRBJ1-1; D perhaps matches TRBD1 (5 bases). Germline values: CDR1 KGHSH, CDR2 LQKENI. The CDR3 runs 14 residues. Trimming removed 1 base from V and 1 base from J, with 7 bases in between. The CDR3 DNA reads as TGTGCCAGCTCACCACGAGGGGCGAACACTGAAGCTTTCTTT. Encoded protein: CASSPRGANTEAFF.

The V call is TRBV2, the J call TRBJ2-3, with unresolved D. Trimming stripped 5 bases from V and 6 bases from J, with 15 bases between. CDR1 and CDR2 (germline): SNHLY, FYNNEI. There are 14 residues in the CDR3. CDR3 sequence reads: CASSPLTSRDTQYF. For the CDR3, the DNA is TGTGCCAGCAGTCCTCTAACCTCGAGGGATACGCAGTATTTT. The full variable domain, in which reference TRBV2 and TRBJ2-3 provide the parts outside the CDR3, is EPEVTQTPSHQVTQMGQEVILRCVPISNHLYFYWYRQILGQKVEFLVSFYNNEISEKSEIFDDQFSVERPDGSNFTLKIRSTKLEDSAMYFCASSPLTSRDTQYFGPGTRLTVL.

The rearrangement uses TRBV6-5 and TRBJ2-4, with a possible D match to TRBD2 (6 bases). The germline CDR1 and CDR2 sequences are MNHEY and SVGAGI. V shed 5 bases and J shed 13 bases, with 15 bases lying between them. CDR3 length: 12 residues. In DNA form, the CDR3 reads TGTGCCAGCAGTCCTTGGGCGGGGCTCCAGTACTTC. Protein: CASSPWAGLQYF.

The J gene is TRBJ2-3, the V gene TRBV5-1; TRBD2 aligns across 16 bases. Germline lookup yields CDR1 SGHRS and CDR2 YFSETQ. V was pared by 4 bases and J by 3 bases, with 8 bases of the junction left unmatched. This CDR3 region has 18 residues. CDR3 DNA sequence: TGCGCCAGCAGCCATGGGACTAGCGGGAGGGCCTCGACAGATACGCAGTATTTT. Translated, it gives CASSHGTSGRASTDTQYF.

Of note for this clone: Other DNA sequences of this sample code for an identical CDR3. The chain is built from TRBV6-1 and TRBJ2-1; 14 bases are shared with TRBD2. This CDR3 has 15 amino acids. Trimming took 9 bases from V and 7 from J; bases not matched to a gene: 8. Looked up from germline, CDR1 is MNHNS and CDR2 is SASEGT. The CDR3 region is CASSEGTSGSNEQFF. The CDR3 nucleotides are TGTGCCAGTAGCGAGGGGACTAGCGGGAGTAATGAGCAGTTCTTC.

The chain has TRBV5-4 and TRBJ2-7, with D unresolved. V dropped 3 bases and J dropped 7 bases, with 14 bases sitting between them. Germline assignment: CDR1 SGHNT and CDR2 YYREEE (reference sequence). The CDR3 extends over 13 amino acids. The DNA of the CDR3 is TGTGCCAGCAGCTCTAGGACGGTCTCAGAGCAGTACTTC. The encoded protein is CASSSRTVSEQYF.

The chain links TRBV6-5 to TRBJ2-7; 7 bases match TRBD1. The CDR3 covers 12 residues. The V and J ends lost 5 bases and 7 bases, in that order; junction bases with no gene match: 5. In germline, CDR1 is MNHEY, CDR2 SVGAGI. CDR3 amino acids: CASSQQGWEQYF. The DNA for the CDR3 is TGTGCCAGCAGTCAACAGGGGTGGGAGCAGTACTTC.

The chain is built from TRBV2 and TRBJ2-5, with D tentatively TRBD2 (5 bases). With 6 bases removed from V and 5 bases from J, the gap between germline ends came to 10 bases. The germline V gene encodes CDR1 SNHLY and CDR2 FYNNEI. CDR3 length: 12 residues. CDR3 region: CASSPGGETQYF. Here the CDR3 DNA reads TGTGCCAGCAGCCCAGGCGGGGAGACCCAGTACTTC.

The J gene is TRBJ2-2, the V gene TRBV7-7; tentatively, D is TRBD2 (6 bases). The CDR3 is made up of 16 amino acids. Germline V CDR1 and CDR2: SSHAT, FNYEAQ (reference sequence). Trimming removed 0 bases from V and 2 bases from J, with 10 bases in between. The CDR3 DNA is TGTGCCAGCAGCTTAGCGGGGACTCCCAACACCGGGGAGCTGTTTTTT. It codes for CASSLAGTPNTGELFF.

This clone has a single count. This chain joins TRBV4-1 and TRBJ2-1; D is ambiguous. The V gene lost 3 bases and the J gene lost 9 bases, with 9 bases spanning the gap. The CDR3 loop spans 12 amino acids. Germline loops: CDR1 MGHRA, CDR2 YSYEKL. In nucleotides, the CDR3 is TGCGCCAGCAGCCAGGTATTTTCTGAGCAGTTCTTC. Protein product: CASSQVFSEQFF.

This clone was observed once. V is TRBV5-5 and J is TRBJ1-1, with D hard to call. This CDR3 region has 12 residues. The V gene lost 3 bases and the J gene lost 6 bases, with 9 bases spanning the gap. CDR1 SGHKS and CDR2 YYEKEE come from the germline V gene (reference sequence). The CDR3 DNA sequence: TGTGCCAGCAGCTCTATGCCGGCTGAAGCTTTCTTT. Translated: CASSSMPAEAFF. The whole variable domain, filled in from reference TRBV5-5 and TRBJ1-1, reads DAGVTQSPTHLIKTRGQQVTLRCSPISGHKSVSWYQQVLGQGPQFIFQYYEKEERGRGNFPDRFSARQFPNYSSELNVNALLLGDSALYLCASSSMPAEAFFGQGTRLTVV.

The chain uses TRBV7-6 and TRBJ2-7; 10 bases map to TRBD1. The germline V gene has CDR1 SGHVS and CDR2 FNYEAQ. V lost 5 bases, J lost 4 bases, and 8 bases stayed unmatched. CDR3 size: 15 residues. Written as DNA, the CDR3 is TGTGCCAGCAGCCCGTCGACAGGGGGCCAATACGAGCAGTACTTC. Protein sequence: CASSPSTGGQYEQYF.

The genes are TRBV30 and TRBJ2-1; 11 bases are shared with TRBD1. Germline V gives CDR1 GTSNPN, CDR2 SVGIG (reference sequence). The CDR3 spans 14 residues. The junction had 12 bases not matched to a gene; V was cut back by 8 bases and J by 9 bases. The chain's CDR3 is CALEVGQGAGEQFF. As DNA, the CDR3 is TGTGCCCTGGAGGTAGGACAGGGGGCCGGTGAGCAGTTCTTC.

Concerning this clone itself: Other DNA sequences in the same sample also yield this CDR3. The chain has TRBV5-1 and TRBJ2-3; D perhaps matches TRBD1 (5 bases). The length of the CDR3 is 14 residues. Trimming pared 2 bases from V and 0 bases from J, leaving 7 bases between. The germline CDR1 and CDR2 sequences are SGHRS and YFSETQ. For the CDR3, the DNA is TGCGCCAGCAGCTTACAGGCCAGCACAGATACGCAGTATTTT. Translation: CASSLQASTDTQYF.

This clone was counted only a few times. This could be a read error, since a much larger clone is one nucleotide away. The chain carries TRBV2 and TRBJ2-7; 9 nucleotides line up with TRBD1. The CDR3 contains 11 residues. With V trimmed by 9 bases and J by 3 bases, 0 bases remained unmatched. Germline-derived CDR1 and CDR2 are SNHLY and FYNNEI. CDR3 DNA: TGTGCCAGGGGACAGGGCTACGAGCAGTACTTC. Protein: CARGQGYEQYF.

In its sample, this clone was seen a few times. J is TRBJ1-5 and V is TRBV27, with D unclear. Germline CDR1 MNHEY, CDR2 SMNVEV (reference sequence). CDR3 length: 13 residues. V shed 6 bases and J shed 6 bases, with 12 bases lying between them. CDR3 bases: TGTGCCAGCAGAAAGGGTTCAGGTCAGCCCCAGCATTTT. This codes for CASRKGSGQPQHF.